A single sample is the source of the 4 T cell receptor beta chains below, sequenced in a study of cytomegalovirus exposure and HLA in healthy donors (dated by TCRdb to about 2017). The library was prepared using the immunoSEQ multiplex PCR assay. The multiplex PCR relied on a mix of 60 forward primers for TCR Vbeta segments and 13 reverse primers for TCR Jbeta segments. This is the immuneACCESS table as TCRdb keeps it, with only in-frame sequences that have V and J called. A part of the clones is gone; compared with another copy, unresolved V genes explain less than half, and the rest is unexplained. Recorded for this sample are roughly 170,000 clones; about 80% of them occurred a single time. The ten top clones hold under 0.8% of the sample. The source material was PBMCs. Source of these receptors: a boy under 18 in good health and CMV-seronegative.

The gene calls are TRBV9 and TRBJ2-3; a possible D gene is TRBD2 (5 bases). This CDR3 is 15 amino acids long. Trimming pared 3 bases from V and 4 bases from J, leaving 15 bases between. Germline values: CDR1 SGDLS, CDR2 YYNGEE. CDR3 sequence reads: CASSGGPPGADTQYF. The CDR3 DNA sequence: TGTGCCAGCAGCGGCGGGCCCCCCGGTGCAGATACGCAGTATTTT.

CDR3 nucleotides: TGCGCCAGCAGTGAGTTGGGACAGGGGGCAAGCGTGGACACTGAAGCTTTCTTT. This codes for CASSELGQGASVDTEAFF. The chain carries TRBV10-1 and TRBJ1-1; 12 bases line up with TRBD1. The CDR3 runs to 18 residues. J gave up 3 bases and V 1 base, and 9 bases lay outside the gene matches. CDR1 and CDR2 (germline): WNHNN, SYGVQD (reference sequence).

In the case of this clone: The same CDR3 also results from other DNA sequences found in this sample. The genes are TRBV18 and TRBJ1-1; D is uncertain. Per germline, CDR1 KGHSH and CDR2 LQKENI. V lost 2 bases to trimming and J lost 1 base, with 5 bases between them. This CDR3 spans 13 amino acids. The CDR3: CASSPTGNTEAFF. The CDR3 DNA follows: TGTGCCAGCTCACCAACGGGGAACACTGAAGCTTTCTTT.

The CDR3 region is CASSLAARVGADTQYF. CDR3 nucleotides: TGTGCCAGCAGCTTGGCGGCCAGGGTAGGTGCAGATACGCAGTATTTT. The chain joins TRBV5-5 to TRBJ2-3, with a tentative D call TRBD1 (5 bases). The CDR3 contains 16 residues. The ends were cut back, 0 bases at V and 4 bases at J, with 15 bases in the middle. CDR1 SGHKS and CDR2 YYEKEE come from the germline V gene (reference sequence).